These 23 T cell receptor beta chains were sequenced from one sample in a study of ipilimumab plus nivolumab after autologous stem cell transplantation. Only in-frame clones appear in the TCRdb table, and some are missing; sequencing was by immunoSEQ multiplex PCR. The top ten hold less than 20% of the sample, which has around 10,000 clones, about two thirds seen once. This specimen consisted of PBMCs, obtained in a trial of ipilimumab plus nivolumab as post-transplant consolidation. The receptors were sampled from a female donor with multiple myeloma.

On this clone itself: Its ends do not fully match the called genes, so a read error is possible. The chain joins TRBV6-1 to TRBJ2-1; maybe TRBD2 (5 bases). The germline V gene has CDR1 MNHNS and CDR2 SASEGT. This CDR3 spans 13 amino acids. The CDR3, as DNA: TGTGCCAGCAGTCCGCCTGACTACGATGAGCAGTTCTTC. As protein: CASSPPDYDEQFF.

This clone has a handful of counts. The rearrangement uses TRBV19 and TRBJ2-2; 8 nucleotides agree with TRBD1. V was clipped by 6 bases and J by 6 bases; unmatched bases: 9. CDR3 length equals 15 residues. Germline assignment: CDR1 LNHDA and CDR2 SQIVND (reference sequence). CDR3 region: CASRAAGGIAGELFF. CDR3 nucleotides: TGTGCCAGTAGGGCGGCAGGGGGCATCGCCGGGGAGCTGTTTTTT.

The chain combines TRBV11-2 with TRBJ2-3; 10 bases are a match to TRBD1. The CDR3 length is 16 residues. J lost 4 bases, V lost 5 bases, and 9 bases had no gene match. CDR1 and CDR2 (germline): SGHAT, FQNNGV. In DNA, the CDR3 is TGTGCCAGCAGCCTGGAGACAGGGGGCGTCGCAGATACGCAGTATTTT. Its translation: CASSLETGGVADTQYF.

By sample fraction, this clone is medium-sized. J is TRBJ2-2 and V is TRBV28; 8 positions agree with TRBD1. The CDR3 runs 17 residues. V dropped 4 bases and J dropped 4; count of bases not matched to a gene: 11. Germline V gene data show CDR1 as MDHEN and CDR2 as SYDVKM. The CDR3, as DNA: TGTGCCAGCAGTTCAAGGGGTGGGACAGGCCGCACCGGGGAGCTGTTTTTT. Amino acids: CASSSRGGTGRTGELFF.

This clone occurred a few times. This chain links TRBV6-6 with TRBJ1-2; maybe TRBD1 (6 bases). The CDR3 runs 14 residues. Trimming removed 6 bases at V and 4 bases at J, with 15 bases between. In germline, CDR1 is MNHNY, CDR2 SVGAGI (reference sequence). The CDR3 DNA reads TGTGCCAGCAGAAAGGGGCGGGGGGCCTATGGCTACACCTTC. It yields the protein CASRKGRGAYGYTF.

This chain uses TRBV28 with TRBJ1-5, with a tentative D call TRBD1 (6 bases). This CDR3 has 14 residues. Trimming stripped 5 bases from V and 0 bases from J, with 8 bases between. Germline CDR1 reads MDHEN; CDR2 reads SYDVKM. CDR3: CASSRTVSNQPQHF. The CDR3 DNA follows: TGTGCCAGCAGTCGGACAGTTAGCAATCAGCCCCAGCATTTT.

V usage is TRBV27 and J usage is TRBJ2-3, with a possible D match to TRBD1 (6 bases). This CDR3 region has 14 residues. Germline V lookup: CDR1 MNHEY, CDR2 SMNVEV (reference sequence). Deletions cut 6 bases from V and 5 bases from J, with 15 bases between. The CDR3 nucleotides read TGTGCCAGCAGCATGGACAGAGGTCGAGATACGCAGTATTTT. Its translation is CASSMDRGRDTQYF.

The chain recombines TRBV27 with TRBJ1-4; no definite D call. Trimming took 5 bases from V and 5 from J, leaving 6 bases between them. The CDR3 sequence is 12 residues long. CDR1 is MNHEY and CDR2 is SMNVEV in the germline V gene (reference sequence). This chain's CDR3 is CASSHPNEKLFF. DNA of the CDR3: TGTGCCAGCAGTCACCCGAATGAAAAACTGTTTTTT.

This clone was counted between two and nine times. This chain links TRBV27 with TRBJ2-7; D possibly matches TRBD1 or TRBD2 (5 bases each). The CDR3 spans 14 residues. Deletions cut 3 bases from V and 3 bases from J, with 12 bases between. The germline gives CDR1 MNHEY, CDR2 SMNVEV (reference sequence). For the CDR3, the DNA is TGTGCCAGCAGTTTTGCCGGGGCGTTCTACGAGCAGTACTTC. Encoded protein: CASSFAGAFYEQYF.

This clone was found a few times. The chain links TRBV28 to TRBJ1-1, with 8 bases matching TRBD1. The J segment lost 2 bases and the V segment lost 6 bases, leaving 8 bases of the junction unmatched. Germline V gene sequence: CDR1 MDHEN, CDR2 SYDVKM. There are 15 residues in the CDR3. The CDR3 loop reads CASSRDRGFNTEAFF. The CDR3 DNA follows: TGTGCCAGCAGCCGAGACAGGGGTTTTAACACTGAAGCTTTCTTT.

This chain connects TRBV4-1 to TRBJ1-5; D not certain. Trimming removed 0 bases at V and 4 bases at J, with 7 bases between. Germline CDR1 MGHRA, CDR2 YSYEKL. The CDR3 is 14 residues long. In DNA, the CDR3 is TGCGCCAGCAGCCAAGATCTACGAAATCAGCCCCAGCATTTT. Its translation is CASSQDLRNQPQHF.

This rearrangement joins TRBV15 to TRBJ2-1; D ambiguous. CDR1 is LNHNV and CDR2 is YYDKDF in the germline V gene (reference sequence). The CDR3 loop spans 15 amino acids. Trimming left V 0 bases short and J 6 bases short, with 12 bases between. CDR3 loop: CATSRDGARFNEQFF. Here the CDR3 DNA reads TGTGCCACCAGCAGAGATGGCGCGAGATTCAATGAGCAGTTCTTC. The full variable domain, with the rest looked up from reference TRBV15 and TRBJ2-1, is DAMVIQNPRYQVTQFGKPVTLSCSQTLNHNVMYWYQQKSSQAPKLLFHYYDKDFNNEADTPDNFQSRRPNTSFCFLDIRSPGLGDTAMYLCATSRDGARFNEQFFGPGTRLTVL.

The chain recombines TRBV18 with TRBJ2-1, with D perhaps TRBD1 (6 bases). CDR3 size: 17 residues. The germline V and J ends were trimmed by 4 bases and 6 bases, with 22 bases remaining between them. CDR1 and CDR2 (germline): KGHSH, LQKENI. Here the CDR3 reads CASSLVYRVNEANEQFF. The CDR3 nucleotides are TGTGCCAGCTCACTGGTCTACAGGGTCAATGAGGCCAATGAGCAGTTCTTC.

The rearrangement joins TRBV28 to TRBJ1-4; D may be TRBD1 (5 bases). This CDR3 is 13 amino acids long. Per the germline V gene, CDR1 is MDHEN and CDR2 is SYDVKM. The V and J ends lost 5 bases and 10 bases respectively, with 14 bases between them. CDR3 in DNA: TGTGCCAGCAGTCCCGGGACGGGGGGAAAACTGTTTTTT. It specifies CASSPGTGGKLFF.

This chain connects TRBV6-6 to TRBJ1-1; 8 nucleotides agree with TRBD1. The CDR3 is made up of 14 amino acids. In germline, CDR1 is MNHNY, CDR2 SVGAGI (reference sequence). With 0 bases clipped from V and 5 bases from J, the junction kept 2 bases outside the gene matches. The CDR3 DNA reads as TGTGCCAGCAGTTACTCGACAGGGGATACTGAAGCTTTCTTT. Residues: CASSYSTGDTEAFF.

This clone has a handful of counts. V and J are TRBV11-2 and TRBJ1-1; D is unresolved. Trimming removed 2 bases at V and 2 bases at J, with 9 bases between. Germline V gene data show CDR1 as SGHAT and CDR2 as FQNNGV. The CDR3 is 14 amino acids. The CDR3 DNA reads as TGTGCCAGCAGCTTAAATTCGGTCAACACTGAAGCTTTCTTT. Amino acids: CASSLNSVNTEAFF.

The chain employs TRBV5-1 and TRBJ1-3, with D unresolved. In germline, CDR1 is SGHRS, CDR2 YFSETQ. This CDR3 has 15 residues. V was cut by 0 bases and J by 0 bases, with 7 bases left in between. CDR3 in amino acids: CASSLDTRSGNTIYF. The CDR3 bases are TGCGCCAGCAGCTTGGACACCCGCTCTGGAAACACCATATATTTT. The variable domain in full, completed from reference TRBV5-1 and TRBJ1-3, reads KAGVTQTPRYLIKTRGQQVTLSCSPISGHRSVSWYQQTPGQGLQFLFEYFSETQRNKGNFPGRFSGRQFSNSRSEMNVSTLELGDSALYLCASSLDTRSGNTIYFGEGSWLTVV.

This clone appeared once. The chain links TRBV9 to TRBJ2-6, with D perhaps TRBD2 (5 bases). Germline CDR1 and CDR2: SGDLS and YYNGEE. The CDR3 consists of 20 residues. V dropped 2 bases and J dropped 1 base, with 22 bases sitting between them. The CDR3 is CASSVLSRETGRSGANVLTF. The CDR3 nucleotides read TGTGCCAGCAGCGTTTTGTCCCGTGAGACGGGGAGATCTGGGGCCAACGTCCTGACTTTC.

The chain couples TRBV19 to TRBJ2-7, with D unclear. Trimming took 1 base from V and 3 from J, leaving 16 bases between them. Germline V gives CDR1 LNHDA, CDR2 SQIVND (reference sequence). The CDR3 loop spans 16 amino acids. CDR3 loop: CASSIGPHPPIYEQYF. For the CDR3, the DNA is TGTGCCAGTAGTATAGGCCCACATCCCCCAATCTACGAGCAGTACTTC.

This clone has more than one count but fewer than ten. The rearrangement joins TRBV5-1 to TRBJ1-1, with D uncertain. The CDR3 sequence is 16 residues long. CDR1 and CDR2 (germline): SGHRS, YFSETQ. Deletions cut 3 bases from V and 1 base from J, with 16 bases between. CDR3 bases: TGCGCCAGCAGCTCCACCCTAGAGGGAGAGAACACTGAAGCTTTCTTT. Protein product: CASSSTLEGENTEAFF.

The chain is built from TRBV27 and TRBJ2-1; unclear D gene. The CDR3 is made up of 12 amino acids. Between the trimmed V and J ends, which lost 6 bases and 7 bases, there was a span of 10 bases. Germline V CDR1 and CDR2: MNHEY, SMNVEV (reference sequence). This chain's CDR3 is CASSHPSNEQFF. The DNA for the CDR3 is TGTGCCAGCAGCCACCCTAGTAATGAGCAGTTCTTC.

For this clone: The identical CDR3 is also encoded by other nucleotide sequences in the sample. This CDR3 reads CASSPGGTNTEAFF. In DNA form, the CDR3 reads TGTGCCAGTAGCCCAGGGGGGACGAACACTGAAGCTTTCTTT. The V call is TRBV19, the J call TRBJ1-1, with TRBD1 matching over 7 bases. V lost 6 bases to trimming and J lost 1 base; unmatched junction nucleotides: 5. The V gene's germline CDR1 is LNHDA and CDR2 SQIVND (reference sequence). The CDR3 totals 14 residues.

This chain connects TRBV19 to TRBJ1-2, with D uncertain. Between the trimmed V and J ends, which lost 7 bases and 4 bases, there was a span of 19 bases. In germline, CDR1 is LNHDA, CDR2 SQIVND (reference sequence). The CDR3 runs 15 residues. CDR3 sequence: CASTKTSEGFYGYTF. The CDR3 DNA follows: TGTGCCAGTACTAAAACAAGCGAGGGTTTCTATGGCTACACCTTC.